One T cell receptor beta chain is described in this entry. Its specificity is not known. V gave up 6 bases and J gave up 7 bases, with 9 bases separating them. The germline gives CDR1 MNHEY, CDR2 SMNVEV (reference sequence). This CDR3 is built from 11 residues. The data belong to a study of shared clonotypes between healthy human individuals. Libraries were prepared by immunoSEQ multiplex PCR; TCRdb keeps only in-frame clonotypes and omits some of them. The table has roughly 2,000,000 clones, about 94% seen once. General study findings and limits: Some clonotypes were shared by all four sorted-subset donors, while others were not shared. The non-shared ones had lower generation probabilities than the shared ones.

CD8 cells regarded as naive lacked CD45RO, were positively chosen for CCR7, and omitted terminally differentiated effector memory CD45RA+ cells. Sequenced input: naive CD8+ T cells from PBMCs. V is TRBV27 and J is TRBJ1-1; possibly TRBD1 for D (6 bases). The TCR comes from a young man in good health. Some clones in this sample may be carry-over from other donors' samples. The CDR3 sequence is CASRRGGEAFF. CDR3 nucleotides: TGTGCCAGCAGGAGGGGGGGTGAAGCTTTCTTT.